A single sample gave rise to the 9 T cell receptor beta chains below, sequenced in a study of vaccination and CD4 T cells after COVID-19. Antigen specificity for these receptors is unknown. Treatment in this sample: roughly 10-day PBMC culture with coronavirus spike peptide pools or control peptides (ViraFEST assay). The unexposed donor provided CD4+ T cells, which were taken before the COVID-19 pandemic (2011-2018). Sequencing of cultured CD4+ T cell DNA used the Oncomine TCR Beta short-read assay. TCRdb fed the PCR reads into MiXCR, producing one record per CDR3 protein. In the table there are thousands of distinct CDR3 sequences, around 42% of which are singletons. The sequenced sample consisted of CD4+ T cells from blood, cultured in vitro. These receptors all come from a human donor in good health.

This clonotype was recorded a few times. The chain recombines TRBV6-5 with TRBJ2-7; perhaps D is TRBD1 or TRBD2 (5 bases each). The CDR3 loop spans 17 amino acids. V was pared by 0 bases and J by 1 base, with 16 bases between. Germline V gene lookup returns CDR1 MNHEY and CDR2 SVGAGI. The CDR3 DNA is TGTGCCAGCAGTTACTCGATGGGGGACCCCCTGTCCTACGAGCAGTACTTC. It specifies CASSYSMGDPLSYEQYF.

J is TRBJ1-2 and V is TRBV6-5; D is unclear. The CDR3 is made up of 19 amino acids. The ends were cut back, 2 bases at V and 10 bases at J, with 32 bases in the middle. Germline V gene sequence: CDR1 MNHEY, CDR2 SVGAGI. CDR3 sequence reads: CASSYGEVGSIATRLIYTF. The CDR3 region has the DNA TGTGCCAGCAGTTACGGGGAAGTGGGGTCCATCGCCACCCGCCTAATCTACACCTTC.

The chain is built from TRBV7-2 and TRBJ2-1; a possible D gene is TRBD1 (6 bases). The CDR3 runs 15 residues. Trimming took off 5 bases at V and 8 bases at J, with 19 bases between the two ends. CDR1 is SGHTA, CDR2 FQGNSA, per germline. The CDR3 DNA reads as TGTGCCAGCAGCCCAGGACAGCTAAAGAAGGATGAGCAGTTCTTC. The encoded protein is CASSPGQLKKDEQFF.

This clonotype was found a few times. The CDR3 loop reads CASSEMVTSTDTQYF. Here the CDR3 DNA reads TGTGCCAGCAGCGAAATGGTAACTTCCACAGATACGCAGTATTTT. This rearrangement joins TRBV21-1 to TRBJ2-3. TRBV21-1 is designated a pseudogene. This CDR3 is 15 amino acids long.

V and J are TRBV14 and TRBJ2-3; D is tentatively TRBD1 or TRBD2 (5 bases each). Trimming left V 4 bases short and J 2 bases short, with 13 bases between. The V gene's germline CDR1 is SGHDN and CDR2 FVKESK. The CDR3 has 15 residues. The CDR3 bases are TGTGCCAGCAGCCCAGGGTGGGGGTACACAGATACGCAGTATTTT. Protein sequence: CASSPGWGYTDTQYF.

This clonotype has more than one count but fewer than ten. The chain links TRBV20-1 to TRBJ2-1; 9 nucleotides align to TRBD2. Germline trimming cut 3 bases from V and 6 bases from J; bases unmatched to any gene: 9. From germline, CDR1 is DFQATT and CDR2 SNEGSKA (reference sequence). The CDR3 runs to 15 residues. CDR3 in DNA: TGCAGTGCTAGGAGGGGACGTAGCGGGGGCAATGAGCAGTTCTTC. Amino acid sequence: CSARRGRSGGNEQFF.

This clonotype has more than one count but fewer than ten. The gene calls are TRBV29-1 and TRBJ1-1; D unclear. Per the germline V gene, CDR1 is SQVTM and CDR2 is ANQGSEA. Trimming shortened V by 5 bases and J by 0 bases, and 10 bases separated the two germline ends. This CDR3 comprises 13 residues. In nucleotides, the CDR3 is TGCAGCGTTTTGAGGGAAATGAACACTGAAGCTTTCTTT. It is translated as CSVLREMNTEAFF.

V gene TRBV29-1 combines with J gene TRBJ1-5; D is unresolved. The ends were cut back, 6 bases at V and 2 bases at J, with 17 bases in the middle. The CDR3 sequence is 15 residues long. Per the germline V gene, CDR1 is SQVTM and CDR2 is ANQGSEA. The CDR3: CSVADGLLGNQPQHF. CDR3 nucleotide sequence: TGCAGCGTGGCGGACGGACTCTTGGGCAATCAGCCCCAGCATTTT.

The CDR3 protein is CASSLGQGRGSRETQYF. The CDR3 bases are TGTGCCAGCAGCTTGGGACAGGGTAGGGGGTCCAGGGAGACCCAGTACTTC. The gene calls are TRBV5-6 and TRBJ2-5; 7 nucleotides align to TRBD1. The CDR3 sequence is 17 residues long. Germline assignment: CDR1 SGHDT and CDR2 YYEEEE. Trimming cost V 0 bases and J 5 bases; bases outside gene matches: 13.